The source of this T cell receptor beta chain is a study of blood T cell repertoires in COVID-19. Study in general: The United States, Italy and Spain were the sources of the acute and convalescent COVID-19 samples.

V was cut by 3 bases and J by 0 bases, with 15 bases left in between. Germline V CDR1 and CDR2: SNHLY, FYNNEI. The CDR3 runs 18 residues. Libraries were prepared by immunoSEQ multiplex PCR; TCRdb keeps only in-frame clonotypes and omits some of them. The repertoire holds around 160,000 clones, with about 84% as singletons. V is TRBV2 and J is TRBJ1-6; no clear D. Specimen: peripheral blood. The TCR comes from a man aged 55 to 69 with active or convalescent COVID-19. The CDR3 loop is CASSDVKSKSSYNSPLHF. The CDR3 bases are TGTGCCAGCAGTGACGTTAAGAGTAAAAGCTCCTATAATTCACCCCTCCACTTT.